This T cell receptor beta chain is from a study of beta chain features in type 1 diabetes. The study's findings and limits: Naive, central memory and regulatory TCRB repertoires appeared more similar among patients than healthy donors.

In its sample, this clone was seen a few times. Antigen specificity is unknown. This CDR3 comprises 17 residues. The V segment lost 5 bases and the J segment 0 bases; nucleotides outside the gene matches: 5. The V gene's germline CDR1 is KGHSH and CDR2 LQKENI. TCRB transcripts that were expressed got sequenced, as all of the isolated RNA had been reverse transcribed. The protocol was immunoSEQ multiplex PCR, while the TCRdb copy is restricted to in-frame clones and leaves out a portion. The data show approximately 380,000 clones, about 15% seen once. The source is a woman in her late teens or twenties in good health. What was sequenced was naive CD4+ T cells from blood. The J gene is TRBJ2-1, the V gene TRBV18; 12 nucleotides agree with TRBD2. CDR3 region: CASSRLAGDISYNEQFF. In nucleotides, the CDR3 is TGTGCCAGCTCAAGACTAGCGGGAGACATCTCCTACAATGAGCAGTTCTTC.